This T cell receptor (beta chain) comes out of a study of cytomegalovirus exposure and HLA in healthy donors. Study-wide results and caveats: A reported reduction in N-insertions relative to the approximately 640-donor mean was seen in an Asian-associated ancestry cluster in a later analysis.

The CDR3 contains 16 residues. The PCR ran on 60 Vbeta and 13 Jbeta primers. Profiled with immunoSEQ multiplex PCR; TCRdb holds only in-frame clones, not every one. The repertoire holds some 150,000 clones, with about 79% as singletons. As for this clone: Its target is not known.

Sequenced material: PBMCs. The V call is TRBV21-1, the J call TRBJ1-5; the table calls TRBD1, which could not be checked here. TRBV21-1 is a recognized pseudogene. The source of this sequence is a male donor in good health and CMV-seronegative. CDR3 sequence reads: CASSKRNRGFNQPQHF. In DNA, the CDR3 is TGTGCCAGCAGCAAACGTAACAGGGGGTTCAATCAGCCCCAGCATTTT.